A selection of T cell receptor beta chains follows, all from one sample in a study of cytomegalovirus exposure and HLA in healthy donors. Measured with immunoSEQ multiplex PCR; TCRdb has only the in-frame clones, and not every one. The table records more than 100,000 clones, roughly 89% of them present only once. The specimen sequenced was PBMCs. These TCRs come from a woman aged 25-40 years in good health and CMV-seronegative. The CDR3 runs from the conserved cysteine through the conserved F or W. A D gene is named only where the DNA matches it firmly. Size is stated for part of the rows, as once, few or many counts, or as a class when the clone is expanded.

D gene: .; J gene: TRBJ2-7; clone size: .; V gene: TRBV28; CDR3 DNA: TGTGCCAGCAGTTCATCCCGGGACTCAACCTACGAGCAGTACTTC; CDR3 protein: CASSSSRDSTYEQYF
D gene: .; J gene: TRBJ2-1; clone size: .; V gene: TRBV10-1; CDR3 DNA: TGCGCCAGCCCCAGACTAGAATTGCGTCATGAGCAGTTCTTC; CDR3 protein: CASPRLELRHEQFF
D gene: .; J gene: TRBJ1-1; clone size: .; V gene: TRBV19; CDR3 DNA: TGTGCCAGTAGTATAGGTGGGCTGTTCAGCACTGAAGCTTTCTTT; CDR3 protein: CASSIGGLFSTEAFF
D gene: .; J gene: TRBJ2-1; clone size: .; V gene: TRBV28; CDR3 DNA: TGTGCCAGCAGTCTCCGGGACTTTAACAATGAGCAGTTCTTC; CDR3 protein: CASSLRDFNNEQFF
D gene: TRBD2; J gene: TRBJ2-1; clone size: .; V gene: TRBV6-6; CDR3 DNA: TGTGCCAGCAGTTATGGGCTAGCGGGAGCTCATGAGCAGTTCTTC; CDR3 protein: CASSYGLAGAHEQFF
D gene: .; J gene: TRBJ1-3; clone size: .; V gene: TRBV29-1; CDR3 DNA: TGCAGCGTTGAAGATGGAGGGAACCTCGGAAACACCATATATTTT; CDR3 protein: CSVEDGGNLGNTIYF
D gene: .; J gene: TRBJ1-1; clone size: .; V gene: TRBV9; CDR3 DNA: TGTGCCAGCAGCGTAGCTGGGAGATCTGAAGCTTTCTTT; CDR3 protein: CASSVAGRSEAFF
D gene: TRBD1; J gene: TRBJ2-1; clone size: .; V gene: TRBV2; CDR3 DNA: TGTGCCAGCACTGCGGACAGGGGGAATAATGAGCAGTTCTTC; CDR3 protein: CASTADRGNNEQFF
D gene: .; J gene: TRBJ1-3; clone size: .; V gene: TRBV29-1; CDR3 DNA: TGCAGCGTTGATGAGGGCGGAGGGAACACCATATATTTT; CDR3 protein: CSVDEGGGNTIYF
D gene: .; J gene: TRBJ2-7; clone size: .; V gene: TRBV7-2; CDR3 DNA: TGTGCCAGCAGCCCCGGCAGGGGGGCCTACGAGCAGTACTTC; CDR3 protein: CASSPGRGAYEQYF
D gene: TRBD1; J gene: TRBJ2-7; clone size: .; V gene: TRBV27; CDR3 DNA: TGTGCCAGCGGTACCGGGACAGGGGAGTACGAGCAGTACTTC; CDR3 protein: CASGTGTGEYEQYF
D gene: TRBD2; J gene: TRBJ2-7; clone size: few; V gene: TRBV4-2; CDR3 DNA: TGTGCCAGCAGCCGAGTCCTAGCGGGAGATGGCTACGAGCAGTACTTC; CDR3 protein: CASSRVLAGDGYEQYF
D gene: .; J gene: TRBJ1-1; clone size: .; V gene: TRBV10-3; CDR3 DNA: TGTGCCATGAGTGTCCAGGGCAACACTGAAGCTTTCTTT; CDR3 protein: CAMSVQGNTEAFF
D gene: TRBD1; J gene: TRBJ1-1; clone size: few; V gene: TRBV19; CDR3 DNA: TGTGCCAGTAGTACACAGGGGCGGACTGAAGCTTTCTTT; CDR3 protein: CASSTQGRTEAFF
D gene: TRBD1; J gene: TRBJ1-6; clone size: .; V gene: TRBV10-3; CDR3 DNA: TGTGCCATCAGTGAGGGACAGGGGCGCCCCGTCCTCTCACCCCTCCACTTT; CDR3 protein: CAISEGQGRPVLSPLHF
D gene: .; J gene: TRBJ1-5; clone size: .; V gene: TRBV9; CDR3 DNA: TGTGCCAGCAGCGTAGACGGAGGGCAGCCCCAGCATTTT; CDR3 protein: CASSVDGGQPQHF
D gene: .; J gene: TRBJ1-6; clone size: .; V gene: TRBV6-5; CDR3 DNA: TGTGCCAGCAGTTACTTAGGGGGATCACCCCTCCACTTT; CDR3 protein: CASSYLGGSPLHF
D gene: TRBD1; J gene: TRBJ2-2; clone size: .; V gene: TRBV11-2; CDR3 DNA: TGTGCCAGCAGCCCGGGGACAGGGCGGACCGGGGAGCTGTTTTTT; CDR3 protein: CASSPGTGRTGELFF
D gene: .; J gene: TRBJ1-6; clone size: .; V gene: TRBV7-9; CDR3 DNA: TGTGCCAGCAGCTCCTCGGGTAGCTCCTATAATTCACCCCTCCACTTT; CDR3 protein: CASSSSGSSYNSPLHF
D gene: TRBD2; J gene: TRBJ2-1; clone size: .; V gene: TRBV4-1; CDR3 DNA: TGCGCCAGCAGCCAACTTGGGACTAGCAATATCAATGAGCAGTTCTTC; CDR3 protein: CASSQLGTSNINEQFF
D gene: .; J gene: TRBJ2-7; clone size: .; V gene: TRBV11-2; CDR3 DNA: TGTGCCAGCAGCGAGGGACTGTCACTCTCCTACGAGCAGTACTTC; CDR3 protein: CASSEGLSLSYEQYF
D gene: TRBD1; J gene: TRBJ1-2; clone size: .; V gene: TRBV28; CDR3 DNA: TGTGCCATAGGACAGGGCCTCTATGGCTACACCTTC; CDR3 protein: CAIGQGLYGYTF
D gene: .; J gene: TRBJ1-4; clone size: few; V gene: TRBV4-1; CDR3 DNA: TGCGCCAGCAGCCAAGAACGGGGTTTTGGTGAAAAACTGTTTTTT; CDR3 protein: CASSQERGFGEKLFF
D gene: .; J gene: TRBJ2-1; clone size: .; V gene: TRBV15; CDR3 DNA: TGTGCCACCAGCAGAGAAAAGAGCTCCTACAATGAGCAGTTCTTC; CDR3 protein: CATSREKSSYNEQFF